The T cell receptor beta chain under discussion was sequenced for a study of shared T cell receptors in the human thymus. Measured with immunoSEQ multiplex PCR; TCRdb has only the in-frame clones, and not every one. The table shows roughly 660,000 clones, with 70% to 90% occurring only once. The sample also formed part of further work on human thymus T cells. That work contributes: Thymic resections from corrective heart surgery supplied the tissue. V and J genes seemed to be used with bias in thymic and blood repertoires. Unrelated people showed highly overlapping thymic repertoires, related research reported.

Sequencing used thymocytes. This sequence originates from a boy less than two years old with a congenital heart defect.

The CDR3 region has the DNA TGCGCCAGCAGCTTGGCTAGACCTCTCTATGGCTACACCTTC. Translating gives CASSLARPLYGYTF. The chain uses TRBV5-1 and TRBJ1-2; no reliable D call. The germline V gene has CDR1 SGHRS and CDR2 YFSETQ. The germline V and J ends were trimmed by 0 bases and 4 bases, with 10 bases remaining between them. CDR3 size: 14 residues. Filled out from reference TRBV5-1 and TRBJ1-2, the complete variable domain reads KAGVTQTPRYLIKTRGQQVTLSCSPISGHRSVSWYQQTPGQGLQFLFEYFSETQRNKGNFPGRFSGRQFSNSRSEMNVSTLELGDSALYLCASSLARPLYGYTFGSGTRLTVV.